This T cell receptor (beta chain) was identified during a study of control samples from healthy donors and cancer patients. TCRdb's copy holds only in-frame clones and misses some; the assay was immunoSEQ multiplex PCR. The data hold 90,000 to 110,000 clones, with more than 85% observed a single time. The CDR3 has 16 amino acids. Germline V lookup: CDR1 KGHSH, CDR2 LQKENI. V shed 3 bases, J shed 4 bases, and the junction held 8 bases outside the gene matches. In this sample, this clone turned up a few times. The clonotype was recovered from a woman aged 50 to 60 in good health. Source material: blood. V and J are TRBV18 and TRBJ2-2, with 7 bases matching TRBD1. The CDR3 nucleotides read TGTGCCAGCTCACCGAGGCGTGACAGGGCCACCGGGGAGCTGTTTTTT. Its translation: CASSPRRDRATGELFF.